This is a list of T cell receptor beta chains from one sample in a study of T cell responses to AZD1222 COVID-19 vaccine. Profiling relied on immunoSEQ multiplex PCR, and the TCRdb table lists in-frame clones only, not all of them. The table has some 140,000 clones, around four fifths seen once. The sample here was peripheral blood, taken on day 0 of AZD1222 vaccination. These receptors were obtained from an adult in good health. The CDR3 runs from the conserved cysteine through the conserved F or W. Each record gives: clone size, J gene, V gene, D gene, CDR3 protein, CDR3 DNA. D genes are given only for firm matches. A row's size may be missing; if present it is once, few, many or a size class.

clone size: once; J gene: TRBJ2-3; V gene: TRBV11-3; D gene: TRBD2; CDR3 protein: CASASGGDTDTQYF; CDR3 DNA: TGTGCCAGCGCCAGCGGGGGGGACACAGATACGCAGTATTTT
clone size: NA; J gene: TRBJ2-7; V gene: TRBV7-2; D gene: NA; CDR3 protein: CASSWGYEQYF; CDR3 DNA: TGTGCCAGCAGCTGGGGATACGAGCAGTACTTC
clone size: NA; J gene: TRBJ2-7; V gene: TRBV18; D gene: NA; CDR3 protein: CASSPGGSKGAREQYF; CDR3 DNA: TGTGCCAGCTCACCGGGCGGATCGAAAGGGGCGCGCGAGCAGTACTTC
clone size: once; J gene: TRBJ2-1; V gene: TRBV28; D gene: NA; CDR3 protein: CASRPRVIPYNEQFF; CDR3 DNA: TGTGCCAGCAGACCGCGCGTGATCCCCTACAATGAGCAGTTCTTC
clone size: NA; J gene: TRBJ1-5; V gene: TRBV7-9; D gene: NA; CDR3 protein: CTSSPPGSNQPQHF; CDR3 DNA: TGTACCAGCAGCCCCCCCGGTTCCAATCAGCCCCAGCATTTT
clone size: NA; J gene: TRBJ2-2; V gene: TRBV5-4; D gene: NA; CDR3 protein: CASSLGHQNTGELFF; CDR3 DNA: TGTGCCAGCAGCTTGGGGCACCAGAACACCGGGGAGCTGTTTTTT
clone size: NA; J gene: TRBJ1-2; V gene: TRBV3-1/TRBV3-2; D gene: NA; CDR3 protein: CASSLRSLGPGYTF; CDR3 DNA: TGTGCCAGCAGCCTGCGCTCGTTGGGGCCCGGCTACACCTTC
clone size: NA; J gene: TRBJ2-7; V gene: TRBV16; D gene: TRBD1; CDR3 protein: CASSPDRGYEQYF; CDR3 DNA: TGTGCCAGCAGCCCTGACAGGGGTTACGAGCAGTACTTC
clone size: NA; J gene: TRBJ2-7; V gene: TRBV5-5; D gene: NA; CDR3 protein: CASSFLRTSPYEQYF; CDR3 DNA: TGTGCCAGCAGCTTTTTGAGGACTTCACCCTACGAGCAGTACTTC
clone size: NA; J gene: TRBJ1-6; V gene: TRBV9; D gene: TRBD1; CDR3 protein: CASTRGTVNSPLHF; CDR3 DNA: TGTGCCAGCACCCGGGGGACAGTAAATTCACCCCTCCACTTT
clone size: NA; J gene: TRBJ2-7; V gene: TRBV5-1; D gene: TRBD2; CDR3 protein: CASSLEERDSSYEQYF; CDR3 DNA: TGCGCCAGCAGCTTGGAGGAGCGGGATAGCTCCTACGAGCAGTACTTC
clone size: NA; J gene: TRBJ1-2; V gene: TRBV19; D gene: NA; CDR3 protein: CASSPTGPNYGYTF; CDR3 DNA: TGTGCCAGTAGTCCTACAGGGCCAAACTATGGCTACACCTTC
clone size: NA; J gene: TRBJ1-2; V gene: TRBV25-1; D gene: NA; CDR3 protein: CASSEDPGRGGYTF; CDR3 DNA: TGTGCCAGCAGTGAAGACCCCGGAAGGGGAGGCTACACCTTC
clone size: NA; J gene: TRBJ1-5; V gene: TRBV15; D gene: NA; CDR3 protein: CATSRGQSNQPQHF; CDR3 DNA: TGTGCCACCAGCAGAGGACAGTCCAATCAGCCCCAGCATTTT
clone size: NA; J gene: TRBJ2-3; V gene: TRBV13; D gene: NA; CDR3 protein: CASSLTQAASTDTQYF; CDR3 DNA: TGTGCCAGCAGCTTAACTCAAGCCGCCAGTACGGATACGCAGTATTTT
clone size: NA; J gene: TRBJ1-5; V gene: TRBV28; D gene: TRBD1; CDR3 protein: CASSFLQGSNQPQHF; CDR3 DNA: TGTGCCAGCAGTTTTCTACAGGGGAGCAATCAGCCCCAGCATTTT
clone size: NA; J gene: TRBJ1-1; V gene: TRBV20-1; D gene: NA; CDR3 protein: CRGMGPEAFF; CDR3 DNA: TGCAGGGGGATGGGCCCTGAAGCTTTCTTT
clone size: NA; J gene: TRBJ1-1; V gene: TRBV5-1; D gene: NA; CDR3 protein: CASSFSSGMGEAFF; CDR3 DNA: TGCGCCAGCAGCTTTAGTTCCGGGATGGGTGAAGCTTTCTTT
clone size: NA; J gene: TRBJ1-2; V gene: TRBV9; D gene: NA; CDR3 protein: CASSVGSTSGYTF; CDR3 DNA: TGTGCCAGCAGCGTCGGAAGTACATCTGGCTACACCTTC
clone size: NA; J gene: TRBJ1-1; V gene: TRBV19; D gene: NA; CDR3 protein: CASSISVQTPAFF; CDR3 DNA: TGTGCCAGTAGTATCTCCGTTCAAACTCCAGCTTTCTTT
clone size: NA; J gene: TRBJ1-1; V gene: TRBV5-4; D gene: NA; CDR3 protein: CASSLITTTLNTEAFF; CDR3 DNA: TGTGCCAGCAGCTTGATCACAACGACCTTGAACACTGAAGCTTTCTTT
clone size: few; J gene: TRBJ2-5; V gene: TRBV6-4; D gene: TRBD2; CDR3 protein: CASSQTSKAHETQYF; CDR3 DNA: TGTGCCAGCAGCCAGACTAGCAAGGCCCACGAGACCCAGTACTTC
clone size: NA; J gene: TRBJ2-1; V gene: TRBV5-6; D gene: TRBD2; CDR3 protein: CASSVRGVSSYNEQFF; CDR3 DNA: TGTGCCAGCAGCGTCCGGGGGGTAAGCTCCTACAATGAGCAGTTCTTC
clone size: NA; J gene: TRBJ2-3; V gene: TRBV2; D gene: NA; CDR3 protein: CASSESRQSTDTQYF; CDR3 DNA: TGTGCCAGCAGTGAATCCCGGCAGAGCACAGATACGCAGTATTTT
clone size: few; J gene: TRBJ1-1; V gene: TRBV6-4; D gene: NA; CDR3 protein: CASRRDKNTEAFF; CDR3 DNA: TGTGCCAGCAGAAGGGACAAGAACACTGAAGCTTTCTTT
clone size: NA; J gene: TRBJ1-6; V gene: TRBV5-1; D gene: NA; CDR3 protein: CASSLARESPLHF; CDR3 DNA: TGCGCCAGCAGCTTGGCCAGAGAGTCACCCCTCCACTTT
clone size: NA; J gene: TRBJ1-3; V gene: TRBV7-8; D gene: TRBD1; CDR3 protein: CASSLSQGAGNTIYF; CDR3 DNA: TGTGCCAGCAGCTTAAGTCAGGGGGCTGGAAACACCATATATTTT
clone size: NA; J gene: TRBJ2-3; V gene: TRBV28; D gene: TRBD2; CDR3 protein: CASSLLFSGGSDTQYF; CDR3 DNA: TGTGCCAGCAGTTTACTTTTCAGCGGGGGATCAGATACGCAGTATTTT
clone size: NA; J gene: TRBJ2-1; V gene: TRBV29-1; D gene: TRBD1; CDR3 protein: CSVGRTGLENEQFF; CDR3 DNA: TGCAGCGTGGGAAGGACAGGGTTGGAGAATGAGCAGTTCTTC
clone size: NA; J gene: TRBJ1-2; V gene: TRBV18; D gene: NA; CDR3 protein: CASSPGQTESYGYTF; CDR3 DNA: TGTGCCAGCTCGCCGGGGCAGACAGAGTCCTATGGCTACACCTTC
clone size: once; J gene: TRBJ1-1; V gene: TRBV9; D gene: NA; CDR3 protein: CASSEGRLNTEAFF; CDR3 DNA: TGTGCCAGCAGCGAGGGACGGCTGAACACTGAAGCTTTCTTT
clone size: NA; J gene: TRBJ2-7; V gene: TRBV5-1; D gene: TRBD1; CDR3 protein: CASSDREMIYEQYF; CDR3 DNA: TGCGCCAGCAGTGACAGGGAAATGATCTACGAGCAGTACTTC
clone size: NA; J gene: TRBJ2-2; V gene: TRBV5-1; D gene: NA; CDR3 protein: CASSLATGELFF; CDR3 DNA: TGCGCCAGCAGCTTGGCTACCGGGGAGCTGTTTTTT
clone size: NA; J gene: TRBJ1-1; V gene: TRBV12-3/TRBV12-4; D gene: TRBD1; CDR3 protein: CASSDRGITEAFF; CDR3 DNA: TGTGCCAGCAGTGACAGGGGGATCACTGAAGCTTTCTTT
clone size: NA; J gene: TRBJ1-1; V gene: TRBV9; D gene: TRBD1; CDR3 protein: CASSPRQGTEAFF; CDR3 DNA: TGTGCCAGCAGCCCGAGACAGGGCACTGAAGCTTTCTTT
clone size: NA; J gene: TRBJ1-1; V gene: TRBV28; D gene: NA; CDR3 protein: CASSPAQGWTEAFF; CDR3 DNA: TGTGCCAGCAGTCCTGCGCAGGGCTGGACTGAAGCTTTCTTT
clone size: NA; J gene: TRBJ2-7; V gene: TRBV9; D gene: TRBD1; CDR3 protein: CASSIGTANSYEQYF; CDR3 DNA: TGTGCCAGCAGCATCGGGACAGCGAACTCCTACGAGCAGTACTTC
clone size: few; J gene: TRBJ2-1; V gene: TRBV9; D gene: TRBD2; CDR3 protein: CASSPRGPGLAGGTYNEQFF; CDR3 DNA: TGTGCCAGCAGCCCCCGAGGACCGGGACTAGCGGGGGGTACCTACAATGAGCAGTTCTTC
clone size: NA; J gene: TRBJ1-5; V gene: TRBV10-3; D gene: TRBD1; CDR3 protein: CAISDTDRGSSNQPQHF; CDR3 DNA: TGTGCCATCAGTGATACCGACAGGGGAAGCAGCAATCAGCCCCAGCATTTT
clone size: NA; J gene: TRBJ2-1; V gene: TRBV20-1; D gene: TRBD2; CDR3 protein: CSASYQRGGDEQFF; CDR3 DNA: TGCAGTGCTAGTTACCAGCGGGGGGGCGATGAGCAGTTCTTC
clone size: NA; J gene: TRBJ1-6; V gene: TRBV7-9; D gene: NA; CDR3 protein: CASSSQQALGNSPLHF; CDR3 DNA: TGTGCCAGCAGTTCCCAACAGGCCCTAGGGAATTCACCCCTCCACTTT
clone size: NA; J gene: TRBJ1-5; V gene: TRBV19; D gene: NA; CDR3 protein: CASTLSLNPSSYSNQPQHF; CDR3 DNA: TGTGCCAGTACCCTATCACTTAACCCTTCCTCGTATAGCAATCAGCCCCAGCATTTT
clone size: many; J gene: TRBJ2-1; V gene: TRBV6-5; D gene: TRBD2; CDR3 protein: CASRPLAGGHNEQFF; CDR3 DNA: TGTGCCAGCAGACCACTAGCGGGGGGTCACAATGAGCAGTTCTTC
clone size: NA; J gene: TRBJ1-1; V gene: TRBV9; D gene: NA; CDR3 protein: CASSVVVNTEAFF; CDR3 DNA: TGTGCCAGCAGCGTAGTAGTGAACACTGAAGCTTTCTTT
clone size: NA; J gene: TRBJ1-6; V gene: TRBV19; D gene: NA; CDR3 protein: CASSMVWGKNSPLHF; CDR3 DNA: TGTGCCAGTAGTATGGTATGGGGGAAAAATTCACCCCTCCACTTT
clone size: NA; J gene: TRBJ1-2; V gene: TRBV24-1; D gene: NA; CDR3 protein: CATSDSSGAAVGYTF; CDR3 DNA: TGTGCCACCAGTGATTCCTCGGGAGCGGCTGTCGGCTACACCTTC
clone size: NA; J gene: TRBJ1-2; V gene: TRBV30; D gene: TRBD1; CDR3 protein: CAWSVNRGLVNYGYTF; CDR3 DNA: TGTGCCTGGAGTGTCAACAGGGGGCTGGTCAACTATGGCTACACCTTC
clone size: NA; J gene: TRBJ2-2; V gene: TRBV4-1; D gene: NA; CDR3 protein: CASSQDFTGELFF; CDR3 DNA: TGCGCCAGCAGCCAAGACTTCACCGGGGAGCTGTTTTTT
clone size: NA; J gene: TRBJ2-5; V gene: TRBV28; D gene: NA; CDR3 protein: CASSLFAQGRETQYF; CDR3 DNA: TGTGCCAGCAGTTTATTTGCACAGGGCCGAGAGACCCAGTACTTC
clone size: few; J gene: TRBJ1-2; V gene: TRBV27; D gene: NA; CDR3 protein: CATGGGYGYTF; CDR3 DNA: TGTGCCACCGGGGGCGGCTATGGCTACACCTTC
clone size: NA; J gene: TRBJ1-2; V gene: TRBV11-2; D gene: NA; CDR3 protein: CASSLVTTRGGYTF; CDR3 DNA: TGTGCCAGCAGCTTAGTTACGACCCGGGGTGGCTACACCTTC
clone size: NA; J gene: TRBJ2-1; V gene: TRBV2; D gene: TRBD1; CDR3 protein: CASSEEPRDSTYNEQFF; CDR3 DNA: TGTGCCAGCAGTGAAGAACCCCGGGACAGTACCTACAATGAGCAGTTCTTC
clone size: NA; J gene: TRBJ1-5; V gene: TRBV27; D gene: TRBD1; CDR3 protein: CASSLSGGGNQPQHF; CDR3 DNA: TGTGCCAGCAGTTTATCAGGGGGCGGCAATCAGCCCCAGCATTTT